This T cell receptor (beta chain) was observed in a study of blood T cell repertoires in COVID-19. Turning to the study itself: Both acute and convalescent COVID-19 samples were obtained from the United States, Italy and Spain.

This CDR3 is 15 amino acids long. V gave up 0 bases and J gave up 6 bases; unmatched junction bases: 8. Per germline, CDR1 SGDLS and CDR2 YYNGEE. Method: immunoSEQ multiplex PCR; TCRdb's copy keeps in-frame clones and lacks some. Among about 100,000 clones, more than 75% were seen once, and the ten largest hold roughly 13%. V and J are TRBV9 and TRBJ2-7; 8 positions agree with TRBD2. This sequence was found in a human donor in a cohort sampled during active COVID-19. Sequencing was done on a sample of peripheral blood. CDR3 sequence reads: CASSVVPWTSTEQYF. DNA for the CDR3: TGTGCCAGCAGCGTAGTCCCGTGGACTAGCACCGAGCAGTACTTC.